This TCR beta chain was recovered during a study of radiation and T cells in renal cell carcinoma. Overall study findings and caveats: From baseline, blood top tumor clonotypes peaked at 2 weeks post-radiation.

Sequenced by immunoSEQ multiplex PCR; TCRdb stores in-frame clones only, minus some. The table includes 150,000 or so clones, around 89% detected once. On this clone: Its target is unknown.

Documented time point: baseline pretreatment blood. Treatment denoted: 15 Gy SBRT to primary tumor, nephrectomy 4 weeks later. Trimming cost V 7 bases and J 4 bases; bases outside gene matches: 4. This CDR3 spans 14 amino acids. CDR1 and CDR2 from the germline V gene are MNHEY and SVGAGI. The chain is built from TRBV6-5 and TRBJ1-6, with 7 nucleotides matching TRBD1. This receptor was taken from a woman between 65 and 79 years old with renal cell carcinoma. The source was blood, collected from a patient whose treatment included radiotherapy and nephrectomy. This CDR3 reads CASNPGGYNSPLHF. CDR3 nucleotides: TGTGCCAGCAACCCAGGGGGTTATAATTCACCCCTCCACTTT.